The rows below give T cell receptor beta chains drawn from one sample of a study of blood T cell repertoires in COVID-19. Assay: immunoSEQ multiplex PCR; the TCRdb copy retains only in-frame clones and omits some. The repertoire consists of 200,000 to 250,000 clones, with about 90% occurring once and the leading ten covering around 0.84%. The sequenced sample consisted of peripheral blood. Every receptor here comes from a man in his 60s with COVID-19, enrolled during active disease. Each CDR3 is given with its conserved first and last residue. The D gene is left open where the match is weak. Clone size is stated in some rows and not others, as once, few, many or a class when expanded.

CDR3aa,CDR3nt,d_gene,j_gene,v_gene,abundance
CASSPQGAGPPNQPQHF,TGTGCCAGCTCACCACAGGGGGCCGGGCCTCCGAATCAGCCCCAGCATTTT,TRBD1,TRBJ1-5,TRBV18,NA
CASSLVAGTPGNTIYF,TGTGCCAGCAGCTTGGTGGCAGGGACTCCCGGAAACACCATATATTTT,NA,TRBJ1-3,TRBV7-3,NA
CASSYDRGINYGYTF,TGTGCCAGCAGTTACGACAGGGGCATTAACTATGGCTACACCTTC,TRBD1,TRBJ1-2,TRBV6-2/TRBV6-3,NA
CASSSASGGPYNEQFF,TGTGCCAGCTCATCTGCTAGCGGGGGGCCGTACAATGAGCAGTTCTTC,TRBD2,TRBJ2-1,TRBV18,NA
CASSQGGRTEAFF,TGCGCCAGCAGCCAAGGGGGGCGAACTGAAGCTTTCTTT,NA,TRBJ1-1,TRBV4-3,NA
CAWSVSQGGTGELFF,TGTGCCTGGAGTGTGTCACAGGGTGGGACCGGGGAGCTGTTTTTT,NA,TRBJ2-2,TRBV30,NA
CASSLGGHYGYTF,TGTGCCAGCAGTTTGGGGGGGCACTATGGCTACACCTTC,NA,TRBJ1-2,TRBV12-3/TRBV12-4,NA
CASSIEIGGFQPQHF,TGTGCCAGTAGTATAGAAATTGGGGGGTTTCAGCCCCAGCATTTT,NA,TRBJ1-5,TRBV19,NA
CASSPQYSSYNEQFF,TGTGCCAGCTCACCACAGTACAGCTCCTACAATGAGCAGTTCTTC,NA,TRBJ2-1,TRBV18,NA
CASSLSGSYEQYF,TGTGCCAGCAGTTTATCGGGGTCCTACGAGCAGTACTTC,NA,TRBJ2-7,TRBV12-3/TRBV12-4,NA
CASSLGAGGAQYF,TGTGCCAGCAGTTTGGGAGCGGGAGGGGCCCAGTACTTC,TRBD2,TRBJ2-5,TRBV27,once
CASSLSSLRMNTEAFF,TGTGCCAGCAGCTTATCATCGTTGAGAATGAACACTGAAGCTTTCTTT,NA,TRBJ1-1,TRBV7-8,NA
CAWLGLDGYEQYF,TGTGCCTGGTTGGGACTGGACGGATACGAGCAGTACTTC,NA,TRBJ2-7,TRBV30,NA
CASSPLAGGPSTDTQYF,TGTGCCAGCAGCCCTCTAGCGGGGGGGCCTAGCACAGATACGCAGTATTTT,TRBD2,TRBJ2-3,TRBV14,NA
CASSFSGGSYNEQFF,TGTGCCAGCAGCTTTAGCGGGGGCTCCTACAATGAGCAGTTCTTC,TRBD2,TRBJ2-1,TRBV11-2,NA
CASSIQGFQPQHF,TGTGCCAGCAGCATACAGGGGTTCCAGCCCCAGCATTTT,TRBD1,TRBJ1-5,TRBV12-3/TRBV12-4,once
CASSQAPLSSEAFF,TGTGCCAGCAGCCAGGCCCCTTTAAGTTCTGAAGCTTTCTTT,NA,TRBJ1-1,TRBV14,NA
CASSQTVAPQPQHF,TGTGCCAGCAGCCAAACCGTAGCCCCCCAGCCCCAGCATTTT,NA,TRBJ1-5,TRBV5-8,NA
CASSPGLTGAEQYF,TGTGCCAGTAGTCCCGGGCTCACGGGAGCCGAGCAGTACTTC,NA,TRBJ2-7,TRBV19,NA
CASMTGGLLSGANVLTF,TGTGCCAGTATGACAGGGGGACTGCTCTCTGGGGCCAACGTCCTGACTTTC,TRBD1,TRBJ2-6,TRBV19,NA
CAVQSRLNYGYTF,TGTGCCGTTCAAAGCCGCCTTAACTATGGCTACACCTTC,NA,TRBJ1-2,TRBV19,NA
CASSFSRPGQGKNIQYF,TGTGCCAGCAGTTTCTCACGGCCCGGACAGGGTAAAAACATTCAGTACTTC,TRBD1,TRBJ2-4,TRBV27,NA
CATSDLQGMNTEAFF,TGTGCCACCAGTGATTTACAGGGGATGAACACTGAAGCTTTCTTT,TRBD1,TRBJ1-1,TRBV24-1,few
CASSWGTSGSLDTQYF,TGTGCCAGCAGCTGGGGGACTAGCGGGTCCCTAGATACGCAGTATTTT,TRBD2,TRBJ2-3,TRBV7-2,NA
CASTLMGTSGRAYEQYF,TGTGCCAGCACCCTTATGGGGACTAGCGGGAGGGCCTACGAGCAGTACTTC,TRBD2,TRBJ2-7,TRBV7-2,NA